These 7 T cell receptor beta chains came from one sample sequenced in a study of blood T cell repertoires in COVID-19. TCRdb's copy holds only in-frame clones and misses some; the assay was immunoSEQ multiplex PCR. This sample yields some 150,000 clones, of which around 83% are seen a single time; about 2.5% belongs to the top ten. The sequencing input was peripheral blood. The receptors were gathered from a human donor with acute or convalescent COVID-19. The donor label of this sample is uncertain.

The V gene is TRBV5-1, the J gene TRBJ1-1; possible D gene TRBD1, 5 bases. Germline CDR1 and CDR2: SGHRS and YFSETQ. The CDR3 has 15 amino acids. The V and J ends lost 4 bases and 3 bases respectively, with 16 bases between them. The CDR3 is CASSAQTGVHTEAFF. CDR3 nucleotide sequence: TGCGCCAGCAGCGCTCAAACAGGAGTACACACTGAAGCTTTCTTT.

This clone was picked up a small number of times. The chain recombines TRBV9 with TRBJ1-2; 9 nucleotides agree with TRBD1. V shed 3 bases and J 1 base; nucleotides not matched to a gene: 13. Germline loops: CDR1 SGDLS, CDR2 YYNGEE. This CDR3 region has 18 residues. The chain's CDR3 is CASSETGTGLSFNYGYTF. In DNA form, the CDR3 reads TGTGCCAGCAGCGAAACCGGGACAGGGTTGTCCTTTAACTATGGCTACACCTTC.

The chain links TRBV19 to TRBJ1-6, with D perhaps TRBD1 (6 bases). V was clipped by 1 base and J by 7 bases, with 14 bases between them. The CDR3 runs to 16 residues. Per germline, CDR1 LNHDA and CDR2 SQIVND (reference sequence). This CDR3 reads CASSIARGASNSPLHF. The DNA for the CDR3 is TGTGCCAGTAGTATAGCACGGGGGGCGAGCAATTCACCCCTCCACTTT.

The CDR3 DNA sequence: TGCGCCAGCAGCCAAGGAGGGCCTTTCCCCGGGGAGCTGTTTTTT. Translation: CASSQGGPFPGELFF. This chain joins TRBV4-1 and TRBJ2-2, with D possibly TRBD2 on 5 matching bases. Trimming stripped 1 base from V and 6 bases from J, with 12 bases between. CDR3 size: 15 residues. In germline, CDR1 is MGHRA, CDR2 YSYEKL.

The chain has TRBV11-2 and TRBJ1-1; D is uncertain. Trimming removed 4 bases at V and 0 bases at J, with 21 bases between. Germline CDR1 and CDR2: SGHAT and FQNNGV. The CDR3 runs to 18 residues. The CDR3 DNA reads TGTGCCAGCAGCTCGTTAGTGCTCGGGGAGGGTATGAACACTGAAGCTTTCTTT. Translating gives CASSSLVLGEGMNTEAFF.

The chain uses TRBV28 and TRBJ2-2, with 11 bases lining up with TRBD2. J lost 2 bases, V lost 10 bases, and 12 bases had no gene match. CDR1 is MDHEN and CDR2 is SYDVKM in the germline V gene. There are 17 residues in the CDR3. CDR3 sequence reads: CATSRASGGINTGELFF. Here the CDR3 DNA reads TGTGCCACCTCTCGGGCTAGCGGGGGGATTAACACCGGGGAGCTGTTTTTT.

In the case of this clone: At the DNA level, this CDR3 is encoded by other sequences in the same sample as well. The chain carries TRBV6-2 or TRBV6-3 and TRBJ2-5; 7 bases map to TRBD1. Trimming took 5 bases from V and 5 from J; bases not matched to a gene: 5. The CDR3 sequence is 13 residues long. Germline CDR1 and CDR2: MNHEY and SVGEGT. The CDR3 region has the DNA TGTGCCAGCAGTCCGACAGGGTTGGAGACCCAGTACTTC. Amino acid sequence: CASSPTGLETQYF.